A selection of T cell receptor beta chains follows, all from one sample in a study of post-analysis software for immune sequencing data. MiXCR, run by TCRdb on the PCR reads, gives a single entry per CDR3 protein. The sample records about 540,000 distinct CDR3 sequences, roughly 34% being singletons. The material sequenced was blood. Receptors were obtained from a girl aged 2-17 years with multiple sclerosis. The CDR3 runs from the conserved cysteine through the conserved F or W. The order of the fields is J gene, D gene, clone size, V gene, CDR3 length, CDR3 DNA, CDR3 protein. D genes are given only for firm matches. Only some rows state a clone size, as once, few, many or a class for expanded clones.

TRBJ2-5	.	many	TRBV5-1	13	TGTGCCAGCAGCTTGGGGGAGGCGGAGACCCAGTACTTC	CASSLGEAETQYF
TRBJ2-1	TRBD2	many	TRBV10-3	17	TGTGCCATCAGTGAGGGGCCTCTAGCGGGGGGGCCGAATGAGCAGTTCTTC	CAISEGPLAGGPNEQFF
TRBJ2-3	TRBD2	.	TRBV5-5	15	TGTGCCAGCAGCTTGGGGGGGGAGGGTACAGATACGCAGTATTTT	CASSLGGEGTDTQYF
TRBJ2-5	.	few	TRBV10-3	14	TGTGCCATCAGTGAGTTGTCTTCGGGAGAGACCCAGTACTTC	CAISELSSGETQYF
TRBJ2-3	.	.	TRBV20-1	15	TGCAGTGCTAGAGCTTCCCTCCGGGGCGGCGGGGCGCAGTATTTT	CSARASLRGGGAQYF
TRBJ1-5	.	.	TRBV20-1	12	TGCAGTGTAGGGCAGCCTAATCAGCCCCAGCATTTT	CSVGQPNQPQHF
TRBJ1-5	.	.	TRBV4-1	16	TGCGCCAGCAGCCACCCCGTGGCAGGGAGGAATCAGCCCCAGCATTTT	CASSHPVAGRNQPQHF
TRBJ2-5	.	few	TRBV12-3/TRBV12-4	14	TGTGCCAGCAGCGGCCGGACACTTCAAGAGACCCAGTACTTC	CASSGRTLQETQYF
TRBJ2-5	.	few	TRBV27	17	TGTGCCAGCAGTCCCACCCATACGGGACCCAGCCAGGAGACCCAGTACTTC	CASSPTHTGPSQETQYF
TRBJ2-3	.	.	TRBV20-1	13	TGCAGTGCTAGACTTACAGTCACAGATACGCAGTATTTT	CSARLTVTDTQYF